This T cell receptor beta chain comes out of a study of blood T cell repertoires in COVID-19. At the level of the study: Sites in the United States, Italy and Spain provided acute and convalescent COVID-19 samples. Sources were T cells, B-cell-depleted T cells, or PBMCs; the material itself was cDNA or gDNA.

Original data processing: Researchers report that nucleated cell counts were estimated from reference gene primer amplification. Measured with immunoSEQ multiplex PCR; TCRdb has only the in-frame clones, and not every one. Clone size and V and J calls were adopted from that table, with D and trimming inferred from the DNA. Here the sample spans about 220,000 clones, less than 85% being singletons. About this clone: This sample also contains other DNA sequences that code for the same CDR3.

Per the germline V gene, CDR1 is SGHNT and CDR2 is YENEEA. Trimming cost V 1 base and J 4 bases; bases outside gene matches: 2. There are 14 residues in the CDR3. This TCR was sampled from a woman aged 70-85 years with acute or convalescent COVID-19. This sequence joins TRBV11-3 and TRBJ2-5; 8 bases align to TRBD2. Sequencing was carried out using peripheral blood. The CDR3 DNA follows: TGTGCCAGCAGCTTAGGCGGGGGGTCAGAGACCCAGTACTTC. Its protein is CASSLGGGSETQYF.